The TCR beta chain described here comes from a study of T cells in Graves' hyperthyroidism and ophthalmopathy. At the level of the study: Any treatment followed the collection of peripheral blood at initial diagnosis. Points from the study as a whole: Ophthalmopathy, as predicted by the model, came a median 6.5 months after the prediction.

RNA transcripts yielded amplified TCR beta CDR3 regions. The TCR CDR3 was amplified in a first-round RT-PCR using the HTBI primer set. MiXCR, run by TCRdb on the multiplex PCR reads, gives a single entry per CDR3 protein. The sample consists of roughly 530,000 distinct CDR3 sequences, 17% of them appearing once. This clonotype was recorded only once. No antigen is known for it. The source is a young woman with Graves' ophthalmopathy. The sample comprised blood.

The chain's CDR3 is CASSWGPEGGELFF. CDR3 DNA sequence: TGTGCCAGCAGTTGGGGACCAGAGGGCGGGGAGCTGTTTTTT. This chain joins TRBV6-5 and TRBJ2-2, with D tentatively TRBD1 or TRBD2 (5 bases each). The length of the CDR3 is 14 residues. Germline CDR1 reads MNHEY; CDR2 reads SVGAGI. V was trimmed by 4 bases and J by 7 bases, leaving 13 bases between them.